The 12 T cell receptor beta chains listed next were all sequenced from one sample in a study of cytomegalovirus exposure and HLA in healthy donors. Data came from immunoSEQ multiplex PCR; TCRdb stores just in-frame clones and leaves some out. The sample lists about 130,000 clones, roughly 95% occurring once. The sequencing input was PBMCs. Every receptor here comes from a man between 18 and 29 years old in good health and CMV-seronegative.

This sequence joins TRBV2 and TRBJ1-1; D unresolved. Trimming cost V 8 bases and J 3 bases, with 13 bases left between them. Germline V gene data show CDR1 as SNHLY and CDR2 as FYNNEI. The CDR3 sequence is 13 residues long. CDR3 in amino acids: CASEAVRYTEAFF. DNA for the CDR3: TGTGCCAGCGAGGCCGTCCGATACACTGAAGCTTTCTTT.

V gene TRBV5-4 combines with J gene TRBJ2-6; D gene uncertain. This CDR3 has 13 residues. V lost 4 bases, J lost 4 bases, and 6 bases lay in between. From germline, CDR1 is SGHNT and CDR2 YYREEE (reference sequence). CDR3 sequence: CASSPPGANVLTF. CDR3 DNA sequence: TGTGCCAGCAGCCCCCCAGGGGCCAACGTCCTGACTTTC. Using reference TRBV5-4 and TRBJ2-6 for the parts outside the CDR3, the full variable domain is ETGVTQSPTHLIKTRGQQVTLRCSSQSGHNTVSWYQQALGQGPQFIFQYYREEENGRGNFPPRFSGLQFPNYSSELNVNALELDDSALYLCASSPPGANVLTFGAGSRLTVL.

The V gene is TRBV28, the J gene TRBJ2-1, with a weak D call TRBD2 (6 bases). The V gene's germline CDR1 is MDHEN and CDR2 SYDVKM. V lost 11 bases to trimming and J lost 2 bases, with 16 bases between them. There are 14 residues in the CDR3. The CDR3 is CAGSTGVPYNEQFF. CDR3 nucleotides: TGTGCCGGGTCCACGGGAGTGCCCTACAATGAGCAGTTCTTC.

J is TRBJ2-1 and V is TRBV7-2; D may be TRBD1 (5 bases). Germline V gene lookup returns CDR1 SGHTA and CDR2 FQGNSA. The V end was cut by 5 bases, the J end by 10 bases, with 21 bases between. The CDR3 spans 15 residues. The CDR3 here is CASSPRGAQRREQFF. In nucleotides, the CDR3 is TGTGCCAGCAGCCCCCGTGGGGCCCAAAGACGGGAGCAGTTCTTC.

The gene calls are TRBV19 and TRBJ2-3; D might be TRBD2 (5 bases). Germline CDR1 LNHDA, CDR2 SQIVND (reference sequence). Trimming shortened V by 5 bases and J by 6 bases, and 15 bases separated the two germline ends. This CDR3 spans 14 amino acids. This CDR3 is CASSSRASQDTQYF. Written as DNA, the CDR3 is TGTGCCAGTAGTTCGAGGGCCTCCCAGGATACGCAGTATTTT. Filled out from reference TRBV19 and TRBJ2-3, the complete variable domain reads DGGITQSPKYLFRKEGQNVTLSCEQNLNHDAMYWYRQDPGQGLRLIYYSQIVNDFQKGDIAEGYSVSREKKESFPLTVTSAQKNPTAFYLCASSSRASQDTQYFGPGTRLTVL.

This clone was detected only a few times. CDR3 region: CASSRSGSGELFF. DNA of the CDR3: TGTGCCAGCAGCCGTAGCGGGAGCGGGGAGCTGTTTTTT. V and J are TRBV11-2 and TRBJ2-2, with 9 nucleotides matching TRBD2. Trimming cost V 5 bases and J 7 bases; bases outside gene matches: 2. The V gene's germline CDR1 is SGHAT and CDR2 FQNNGV. The CDR3 contains 13 residues.

This chain links TRBV5-1 with TRBJ2-1; a weak D match, TRBD2 (5 bases). Trimming took off 4 bases at V and 5 bases at J, with 19 bases between the two ends. The CDR3 is 16 amino acids. The germline V gene has CDR1 SGHRS and CDR2 YFSETQ. As DNA, the CDR3 is TGCGCCAGCAGCCTTCTTTCCGGGGAAGGTGACAATGAGCAGTTCTTC. It encodes CASSLLSGEGDNEQFF.

The chain carries TRBV5-4 and TRBJ1-1, with 7 bases fitting TRBD1. The CDR3 is made up of 13 amino acids. The trim removed 7 bases at V and 5 bases at J, leaving 8 bases unmatched. The germline gives CDR1 SGHNT, CDR2 YYREEE (reference sequence). CDR3 sequence reads: CASHPGGRTEAFF. The CDR3 nucleotides read TGTGCCAGCCACCCAGGGGGTCGAACTGAAGCTTTCTTT.

V and J are TRBV5-1 and TRBJ1-2; tentative D call: TRBD1 (5 bases). The CDR3 consists of 15 residues. V lost 4 bases and J lost 5, with 18 bases in between. The germline gives CDR1 SGHRS, CDR2 YFSETQ. CDR3 region: CASSRTGDSEYGYTF. The CDR3 DNA is TGCGCCAGCAGCCGGACCGGCGACAGCGAATATGGCTACACCTTC.

The chain employs TRBV4-2 and TRBJ1-1; unclear D gene. Germline V CDR1 and CDR2: LGHNA, YNFKEQ. The CDR3 is 14 residues long. V lost 1 base and J lost 4, with 10 bases in between. CDR3 nucleotide sequence: TGTGCCAGCAGCCAAGTGGGCCGCCCCACTGAAGCTTTCTTT. Protein sequence: CASSQVGRPTEAFF.

This clone was found once. J is TRBJ2-1 and V is TRBV29-1; tentatively, D is TRBD2 (6 bases). V was cut by 7 bases and J by 1 base, with 17 bases left in between. There are 15 residues in the CDR3. CDR1 and CDR2 from the germline V gene are SQVTM and ANQGSEA. The CDR3 region is CSADDSGYSYNEQFF. The CDR3 DNA sequence: TGCAGCGCGGACGATAGCGGTTATTCCTACAATGAGCAGTTCTTC.

This rearrangement joins TRBV15 to TRBJ1-5, with D perhaps matching TRBD1 (5 bases). V was cut by 8 bases and J by 0 bases, with 14 bases left in between. In germline, CDR1 is LNHNV, CDR2 YYDKDF (reference sequence). This CDR3 has 15 residues. The CDR3 nucleotides read TGTGCCACCGGGGCAGGGTCCTCTAGCAATCAGCCCCAGCATTTT. Translating gives CATGAGSSSNQPQHF.